The 5 T cell receptor beta chains below come from one sample, sequenced in a study of identical twins. Each CDR3 protein gets one entry after TCRdb re-called the 5' RACE reads with MiXCR. The repertoire holds hundreds of thousands of distinct CDR3 sequences, with around 21% as singletons. The same specimen was also included in a second study, on T cells expressing NK-cell markers.

The sequencing sample was made of PBMCs. These receptors originate from a woman under 30 in good health.

Only a few counts were recorded for this clonotype. The CDR3 sequence is CSAREYTGAGDGYTF. CDR3 sequence (DNA): TGCAGTGCTAGAGAGTATACGGGGGCAGGGGATGGCTACACCTTC. The rearrangement joins TRBV20-1 to TRBJ1-2; TRBD1 is a possible D gene (6 bases). This CDR3 has 15 amino acids. V lost 0 bases to trimming and J lost 6 bases, with 17 bases between them. CDR1 and CDR2 (germline): DFQATT, SNEGSKA (reference sequence).

This clonotype was found many times. The chain uses TRBV3-1 and TRBJ2-1; 11 nucleotides align to TRBD2. V shed 2 bases, J shed 6 bases, and the junction held 6 bases outside the gene matches. The CDR3 extends over 16 amino acids. Looked up from germline, CDR1 is LGHDT and CDR2 is YNNKEL (reference sequence). CDR3 protein: CASSQLAGGPSNEQFF. In DNA form, the CDR3 reads TGTGCCAGCAGCCAATTAGCGGGGGGGCCCTCCAATGAGCAGTTCTTC.

This clonotype was found many times. CDR3 nucleotides: TGTGCCAGCAGCTTGTGGGCCTTGGGACCAATCGAGCAGTACTTC. Translation: CASSLWALGPIEQYF. The chain uses TRBV5-5 and TRBJ2-7; TRBD1 or TRBD2 may be the D gene (5 bases each). This CDR3 is 15 amino acids long. Germline CDR1 is SGHKS and CDR2 is YYEKEE (reference sequence). The ends were cut back, 1 base at V and 6 bases at J, with 17 bases in the middle. The full variable domain, completed using reference TRBV5-5 and TRBJ2-7, is DAGVTQSPTHLIKTRGQQVTLRCSPISGHKSVSWYQQVLGQGPQFIFQYYEKEERGRGNFPDRFSARQFPNYSSELNVNALLLGDSALYLCASSLWALGPIEQYFGPGTRLTVT.

V usage is TRBV6-2 or TRBV6-3 and J usage is TRBJ2-6; D is ambiguous. The CDR3 sequence is 16 residues long. CDR1 and CDR2 (germline): MNHEY, SVGEGT. V was shortened by 0 bases and J by 1 base, with 7 bases between the two germline ends. In DNA, the CDR3 is TGTGCCAGCAGTTACTCGGAGATATCTGGGGCCAACGTCCTGACTTTC. Amino acids: CASSYSEISGANVLTF.

This clonotype has ten or more counts. The chain is built from TRBV12-3 or TRBV12-4 and TRBJ1-5; the D gene is possibly TRBD1 (6 bases). Trimming removed 7 bases from V and 0 bases from J, with 13 bases in between. The CDR3 extends over 15 amino acids. In nucleotides, the CDR3 is TGTGCCAGCACCCCGGGGGACAATAGCAATCAGCCCCAGCATTTT. Protein: CASTPGDNSNQPQHF.